The clone carrying this T cell receptor (beta chain) has just a few counts. The data stem from a study of cytomegalovirus exposure and HLA in healthy donors. Between the trimmed V and J ends, which lost 3 bases and 8 bases, there was a span of 8 bases. The CDR3 consists of 11 residues. In germline, CDR1 is GTSNPN, CDR2 SVGIG (reference sequence). It was with 60 Vbeta and 13 Jbeta primers that the PCR ran. Here immunoSEQ multiplex PCR was the method, and the copy in TCRdb shows in-frame clones only, minus some. The table records about 160,000 clones, about four fifths of them present only once. V and J are TRBV30 and TRBJ2-1, with unresolved D. The sample comprised PBMCs. The sequence derives from a male donor in good health and CMV-seropositive. Here the CDR3 reads CAWSGSDEQFF. DNA for the CDR3: TGTGCCTGGAGCGGCAGCGATGAGCAGTTCTTC.